This T cell receptor beta chain is drawn from a study of blood T cells in healthy people across ages. The use of a sample-barcoded 5' primer and a J-beta primer mix characterized a second PCR of roughly 6 to 11 cycles. TCRdb fed the 5' RACE reads into MiXCR, producing one record per CDR3 protein. The sample carries roughly 800,000 distinct CDR3 sequences, roughly 24% recorded once. The CDR3 is made up of 17 amino acids. V lost 4 bases and J lost 1; bases outside the gene matches: 10. The germline CDR1 and CDR2 sequences are MNHNY and SVGAGI (reference sequence). This clonotype was seen only a few times. These data are also associated with another study on T cells of mothers and their children.

What was sequenced was blood. This chain links TRBV6-6 with TRBJ2-5, with TRBD1 matching over 9 bases. This TCR came from a boy younger than 18 in good health. CDR3 nucleotide sequence: TGTGCCAGCAGTTGGACTCGAACGGGACAGGGCCAAGAGACCCAGTACTTC. Translation: CASSWTRTGQGQETQYF.